These T cell receptor beta chains were read from a single sample in a study of spatial heterogeneity in lung cancer. Each CDR3 protein is one row after TCRdb ran MiXCR on the 5' RACE reads. Among some 120,000 distinct CDR3 sequences, 12% were seen once, and the ten largest hold 15% to 20%. The source material was PBMCs, sampled at follow-up. These receptors all come from a male donor with early-stage non-small cell lung cancer. CDR3s include the opening cysteine and the closing phenylalanine or tryptophan. The D gene is left open where the match is weak. Some rows have no size entry. The others give once, few or many, or a class for an expanded clone.

d_gene: NA; abundance: few; j_gene: TRBJ2-7; v_gene: TRBV5-6; CDR3aa: CASSLRMGSSEQYF; CDR3nt: TGTGCCAGCAGCTTGAGAATGGGGAGTTCCGAGCAGTACTTC
d_gene: NA; abundance: few; j_gene: TRBJ1-4; v_gene: TRBV7-6; CDR3aa: CASSLNNDAGQKLFF; CDR3nt: TGTGCCAGCAGCTTAAATAACGACGCAGGGCAGAAACTGTTTTTT
d_gene: NA; abundance: few; j_gene: TRBJ1-5; v_gene: TRBV3-1; CDR3aa: CASSPLGANSNQPQHF; CDR3nt: TGTGCCAGCAGCCCATTGGGGGCTAATAGCAATCAGCCCCAGCATTTT
d_gene: NA; abundance: many; j_gene: TRBJ2-7; v_gene: TRBV28; CDR3aa: CASSLFGGTYEQYF; CDR3nt: TGTGCCAGCAGTTTATTTGGGGGGACCTACGAGCAGTACTTC
d_gene: NA; abundance: few; j_gene: TRBJ2-3; v_gene: TRBV11-2; CDR3aa: CASSFGFGPADTQYF; CDR3nt: TGTGCCAGCAGCTTCGGATTCGGTCCCGCAGATACGCAGTATTTT
d_gene: NA; abundance: many; j_gene: TRBJ1-3; v_gene: TRBV6-5; CDR3aa: CASNEAGAVGNTIYF; CDR3nt: TGTGCCAGCAACGAGGCGGGGGCAGTTGGAAACACCATATATTTT
d_gene: NA; abundance: few; j_gene: TRBJ2-7; v_gene: TRBV4-1; CDR3aa: CASSQDRVSSYEQYF; CDR3nt: TGCGCCAGCAGCCAAGATCGCGTCAGTTCCTACGAGCAGTACTTC
d_gene: TRBD1; abundance: few; j_gene: TRBJ1-1; v_gene: TRBV12-3/TRBV12-4; CDR3aa: CASSPRTGRAGAFF; CDR3nt: TGTGCCAGCAGTCCTCGGACAGGGAGGGCCGGAGCTTTCTTT
d_gene: TRBD1; abundance: many; j_gene: TRBJ1-6; v_gene: TRBV24-1; CDR3aa: CATSDSGQGVNSPLHF; CDR3nt: TGTGCCACCAGTGATTCGGGACAGGGGGTAAATTCACCCCTCCACTTT
d_gene: NA; abundance: NA; j_gene: TRBJ2-7; v_gene: TRBV20-1; CDR3aa: CSAGGSAGASYEQYF; CDR3nt: TGCAGTGCCGGGGGGTCGGCAGGGGCCTCCTACGAGCAGTACTTC
d_gene: NA; abundance: many; j_gene: TRBJ2-7; v_gene: TRBV25-1; CDR3aa: CASSYLGGHEQYF; CDR3nt: TGTGCCAGCAGTTACCTGGGGGGCCACGAGCAGTACTTC
d_gene: NA; abundance: NA; j_gene: TRBJ1-3; v_gene: TRBV6-6; CDR3aa: CASSYDGNTIYF; CDR3nt: TGTGCCAGCAGTTACGACGGAAACACCATATATTTT
d_gene: NA; abundance: many; j_gene: TRBJ2-7; v_gene: TRBV10-3; CDR3aa: CAIRTGTAGTYEQYF; CDR3nt: TGTGCCATCAGAACCGGGACAGCGGGGACATACGAGCAGTACTTC
d_gene: NA; abundance: NA; j_gene: TRBJ2-1; v_gene: TRBV11-2; CDR3aa: CATSDLSYNEQFF; CDR3nt: TGTGCCACTAGCGACCTCTCCTACAATGAGCAGTTCTTC
d_gene: TRBD2; abundance: NA; j_gene: TRBJ2-3; v_gene: TRBV9; CDR3aa: CASSVERGGSTDTQYF; CDR3nt: TGTGCCAGCAGCGTAGAACGGGGGGGAAGCACAGATACGCAGTATTTT